Shown below are 6 T cell receptor beta chains from a single sample sequenced in a study of T cell clonality in common variable immunodeficiency. Assay: immunoSEQ multiplex PCR; the TCRdb copy retains only in-frame clones and omits some. The sample is made up of some 38,000 clones, none counted only once. Sequencing used peripheral blood mononuclear cells. The receptors originated from a person between 18 and 69 years old in good health.

This clone was picked up many times. The CDR3 end falls 3 residues outside the read, so it is completed with the germline J gene. This chain links TRBV10-3 with TRBJ1-4; D is undetermined. The V gene's germline CDR1 is ENHRY and CDR2 SYGVKD. With 5 bases removed from V and 7 bases from J, the gap between germline ends came to 11 bases. This CDR3 comprises 13 residues. The covered CDR3 bases are TGTGCCATCAGTACCCGAAAGGGTGAAAAA. Translating gives CAISTRKGEK. The CDR3 in full is CAISTRKGEKLFF.

This clone has ten or more counts. The CDR3 end lies 3 residues beyond the end of the read and is filled in from the germline J gene. The J gene is TRBJ1-2, the V gene TRBV19; D not resolved. V was pared by 5 bases and J by 7 bases, with 20 bases between. Germline V gene sequence: CDR1 LNHDA, CDR2 SQIVND (reference sequence). The CDR3 is made up of 15 amino acids. CDR3 DNA, as far as it was read: TGTGCCAGTAGTCCCAGAGTACAGATGGTGGGTGGC. This codes for CASSPRVQMVGG. From start to end, the CDR3 is CASSPRVQMVGGYTF.

This clone showed up many times. Read data end 3 residues before the CDR3 end; the end is taken from the germline J gene. V and J are TRBV6-1 and TRBJ1-5; D perhaps matches TRBD1 (6 bases). Trimming took 2 bases from V and 3 from J, leaving 14 bases between them. The germline V gene has CDR1 MNHNS and CDR2 SASEGT. The CDR3 is 16 residues long. The CDR3 bases that were read are TGTGCCAGCAGTGAATTCACTGGACAGTACAATCAGCCC. Amino acid sequence: CASSEFTGQYNQP. The CDR3 reads in full as CASSEFTGQYNQPQHF.

This clone was picked up many times. The DNA ends 3 residues before the CDR3 does, and the rest of the CDR3 is filled in from the germline J gene. The chain couples TRBV18 to TRBJ2-3; 7 nucleotides align to TRBD2. CDR3 length equals 16 residues. J lost 2 bases, V lost 0 bases, and 5 bases had no gene match. Germline values: CDR1 KGHSH, CDR2 LQKENI. This CDR3 is CASSPPGTTYTDTQYF. CDR3 bases read: TGTGCCAGCTCACCACCAGGGACTACCTACACAGATACG.

This clone was detected many times. CDR3 amino acids: CASSRAGHYEQYF. The CDR3 bases that were read are TGTGCCAGCTCACGAGCGGGCCATTACGAG. The gene calls are TRBV18 and TRBJ2-7; perhaps TRBD2 as D (6 bases). The read ends 3 residues shy of where the CDR3 ends; the end is completed using the germline J gene. Trimming left V 4 bases short and J 4 bases short, with 11 bases between. The CDR3 contains 13 residues. Germline assignment: CDR1 KGHSH and CDR2 LQKENI.

This clone occurred many times. The read falls 3 residues short of the CDR3 end, and the missing part is taken from the germline J gene. V gene TRBV19 combines with J gene TRBJ2-1, with 9 nucleotides matching TRBD2. This CDR3 contains 16 residues. CDR1 LNHDA and CDR2 SQIVND come from the germline V gene (reference sequence). With V trimmed by 3 bases and J by 5 bases, 8 bases remained unmatched. The sequenced part of the CDR3 DNA is TGTGCCAGTAGTATCCCCATAGCGGGAGCAGACAATGAG. Translating gives CASSIPIAGADNE. The whole CDR3 protein reads CASSIPIAGADNEQFF.